The 9 T cell receptor beta chains given below trace back to one sample, sequenced in a study of T cells in Graves' hyperthyroidism and ophthalmopathy. The CDR3 regions of TCR beta were amplified from RNA transcripts. The study used the HTBI primer set for a first-round RT-PCR of the TCR CDR3. TCRdb itself ran the multiplex PCR reads through MiXCR, one entry per CDR3 protein. Of about 480,000 distinct CDR3 sequences listed, approximately 25% are singletons. Sequencing was performed on blood. These receptors originate from a young woman with Graves' ophthalmopathy.

This clonotype was seen a few times. J is TRBJ2-7 and V is TRBV9; tentatively, D is TRBD1 (5 bases). Per the germline V gene, CDR1 is SGDLS and CDR2 is YYNGEE. This CDR3 spans 14 amino acids. V lost 1 base to trimming and J lost 2 bases, with 10 bases between them. The CDR3 sequence: CASSVSPGTYEQYF. CDR3 DNA sequence: TGTGCCAGCAGCGTAAGTCCAGGGACCTACGAGCAGTACTTC. Based on the CDR3 plus reference TRBV9 and TRBJ2-7, the full variable domain is DSGVTQTPKHLITATGQRVTLRCSPRSGDLSVYWYQQSLDQGLQFLIQYYNGEERAKGNILERFSAQQFPDLHSELNLSSLELGDSALYFCASSVSPGTYEQYFGPGTRLTVT.

Ten or more counts support this clonotype. The chain joins TRBV12-3 or TRBV12-4 to TRBJ1-1; possible D gene TRBD1, 6 bases. V lost 8 bases to trimming and J lost 1 base, with 20 bases between them. The CDR3 loop spans 16 amino acids. This chain's CDR3 is CASSFPQGGGNTEAFF. CDR3 coding DNA: TGTGCCAGCTCCTTCCCGCAGGGAGGGGGGAACACTGAAGCTTTCTTT.

This clonotype was seen a few times. V gene TRBV15 combines with J gene TRBJ1-2; 7 nucleotides line up with TRBD1. V shed 2 bases and J 5 bases; nucleotides not matched to a gene: 2. CDR1 is LNHNV, CDR2 YYDKDF, per germline (reference sequence). The CDR3 loop spans 13 amino acids. CDR3 sequence: CATSRIQGYGYTF. Here the CDR3 DNA reads TGTGCCACCAGCAGAATACAGGGGTATGGCTACACCTTC.

With respect to this clonotype: The germline gene is not matched at one end of the junction; a read error may be the cause. The chain recombines TRBV6-5 with TRBJ2-7; TRBD1 aligns across 8 bases. The V gene's germline CDR1 is MNHEY and CDR2 SVGAGI. There are 14 residues in the CDR3. In DNA form, the CDR3 reads TGTGCCAGAAGTTCGCACAGGGGGTTCAACGAGCAGTACTTC. Protein: CARSSHRGFNEQYF.

This clonotype was seen repeatedly, ten times or more. The chain uses TRBV28 and TRBJ2-2, with D perhaps TRBD2 (7 bases). With 8 bases removed from V and 1 base from J, the gap between germline ends came to 17 bases. This CDR3 is 16 amino acids long. CDR1 is MDHEN, CDR2 SYDVKM, per germline. The CDR3 here is CASFGGAERNTGELFF. CDR3 bases: TGTGCCAGCTTTGGGGGGGCTGAGAGGAACACCGGGGAGCTGTTTTTT. Full variable domain (outside the CDR3, taken from reference TRBV28 and TRBJ2-2): DVKVTQSSRYLVKRTGEKVFLECVQDMDHENMFWYRQDPGLGLRLIYFSYDVKMKEKGDIPEGYSVSREKKERFSLILESASTNQTSMYLCASFGGAERNTGELFFGEGSRLTVL.

This clonotype was seen a handful of times. In nucleotides, the CDR3 is TGTGCCAGCTCGCGACTTGATAGTTCCGGGGAGCTGTTTTTT. Its translation is CASSRLDSSGELFF. The chain couples TRBV18 to TRBJ2-2; D ambiguous. Trimming took 6 bases from V and 6 from J, leaving 14 bases between them. CDR3 length equals 14 residues. Germline CDR1 KGHSH, CDR2 LQKENI.

The table lists this clonotype with many counts. V is TRBV5-1 and J is TRBJ2-6, with D unresolved. Trimming removed 4 bases at V and 2 bases at J, with 7 bases between. This CDR3 spans 14 amino acids. Germline V gives CDR1 SGHRS, CDR2 YFSETQ. The CDR3 loop reads CASSRETGANVLTF. The DNA of the CDR3 is TGCGCCAGCAGCAGGGAAACTGGGGCCAACGTCCTGACTTTC.

The table lists this clonotype with many counts. J is TRBJ2-7 and V is TRBV29-1; TRBD1 or TRBD2 may be the D gene (5 bases each). V shed 7 bases and J shed 0 bases, with 13 bases lying between them. The V gene's germline CDR1 is SQVTM and CDR2 ANQGSEA. CDR3 size: 13 residues. The CDR3 reads CSATGARSYEQYF. For the CDR3, the DNA is TGCAGCGCCACCGGGGCCCGCTCCTACGAGCAGTACTTC.

This clonotype was counted many times. The chain links TRBV3-1 to TRBJ1-5; 8 bases agree with TRBD1. Trimming at V came to 5 bases and at J to 2 bases, leaving 5 bases not matched to a gene. The CDR3 is 15 residues long. Per germline, CDR1 LGHDT and CDR2 YNNKEL (reference sequence). CDR3 sequence reads: CASSLSDRGNQPQHF. The CDR3, as DNA: TGTGCCAGCAGCTTATCGGACAGGGGCAATCAGCCCCAGCATTTT.